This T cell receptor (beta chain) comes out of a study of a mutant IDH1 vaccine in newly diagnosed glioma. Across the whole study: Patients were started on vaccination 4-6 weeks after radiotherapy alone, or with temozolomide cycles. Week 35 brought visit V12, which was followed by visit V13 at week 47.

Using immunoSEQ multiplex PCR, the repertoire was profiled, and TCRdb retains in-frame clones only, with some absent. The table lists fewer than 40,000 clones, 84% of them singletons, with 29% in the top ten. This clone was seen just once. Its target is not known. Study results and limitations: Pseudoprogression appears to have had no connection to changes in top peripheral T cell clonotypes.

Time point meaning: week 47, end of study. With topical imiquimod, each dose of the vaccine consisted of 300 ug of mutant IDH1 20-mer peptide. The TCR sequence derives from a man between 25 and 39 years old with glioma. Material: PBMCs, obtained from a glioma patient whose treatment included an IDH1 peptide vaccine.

The CDR3 loop reads CASSLVSAQYMNTEAFF. In nucleotides, the CDR3 is TGTGCCAGCAGCTTAGTTTCAGCTCAATACATGAACACTGAAGCTTTCTTT. V is TRBV7-8 and J is TRBJ1-1; the D is unclear. V lost 1 base and J lost 0, with 15 bases in between. Germline lookup yields CDR1 SGHVS and CDR2 FQNEAQ. The CDR3 length is 17 residues.